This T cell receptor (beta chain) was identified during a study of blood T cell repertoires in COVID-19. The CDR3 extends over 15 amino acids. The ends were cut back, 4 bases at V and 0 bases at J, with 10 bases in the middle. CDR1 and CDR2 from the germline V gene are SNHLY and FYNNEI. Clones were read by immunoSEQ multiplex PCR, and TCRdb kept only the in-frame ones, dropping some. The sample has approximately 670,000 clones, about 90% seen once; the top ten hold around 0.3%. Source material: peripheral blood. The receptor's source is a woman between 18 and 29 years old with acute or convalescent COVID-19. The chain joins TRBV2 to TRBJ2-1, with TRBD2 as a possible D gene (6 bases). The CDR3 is CASSVDGGSYNEQFF. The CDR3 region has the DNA TGTGCCAGCAGTGTCGACGGGGGCTCCTACAATGAGCAGTTCTTC.